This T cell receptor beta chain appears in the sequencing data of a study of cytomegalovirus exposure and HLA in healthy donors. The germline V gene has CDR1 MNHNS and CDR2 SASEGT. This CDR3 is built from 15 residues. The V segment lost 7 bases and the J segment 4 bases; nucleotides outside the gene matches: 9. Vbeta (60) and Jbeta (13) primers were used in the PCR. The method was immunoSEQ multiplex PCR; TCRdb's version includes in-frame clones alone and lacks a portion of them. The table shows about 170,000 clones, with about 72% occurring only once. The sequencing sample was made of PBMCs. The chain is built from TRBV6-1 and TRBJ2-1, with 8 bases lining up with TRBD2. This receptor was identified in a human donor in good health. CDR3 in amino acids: CASTWELAVYNEQFF. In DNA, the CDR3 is TGTGCCAGCACCTGGGAACTAGCGGTGTACAATGAGCAGTTCTTC.